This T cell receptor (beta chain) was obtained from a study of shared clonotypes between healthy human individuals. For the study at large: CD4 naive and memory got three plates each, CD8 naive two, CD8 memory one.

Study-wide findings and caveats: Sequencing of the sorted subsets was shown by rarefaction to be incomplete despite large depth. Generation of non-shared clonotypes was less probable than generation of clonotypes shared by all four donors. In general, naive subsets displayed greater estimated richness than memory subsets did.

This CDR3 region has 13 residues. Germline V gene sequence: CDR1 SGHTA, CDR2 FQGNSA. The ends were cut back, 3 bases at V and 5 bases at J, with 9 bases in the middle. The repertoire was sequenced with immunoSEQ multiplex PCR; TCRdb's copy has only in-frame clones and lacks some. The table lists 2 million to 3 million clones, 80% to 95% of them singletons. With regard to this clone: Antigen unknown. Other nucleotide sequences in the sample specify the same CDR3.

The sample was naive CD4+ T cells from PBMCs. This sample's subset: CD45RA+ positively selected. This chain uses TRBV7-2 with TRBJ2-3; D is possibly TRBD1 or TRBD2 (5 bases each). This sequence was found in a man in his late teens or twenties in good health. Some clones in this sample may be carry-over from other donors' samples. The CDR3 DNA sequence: TGTGCCAGCAGCTTGGGGGTTGGAGATACGCAGTATTTT. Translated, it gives CASSLGVGDTQYF.